Listed below are T cell receptor beta chains from one sample, sequenced in a study of blood T cell repertoires in COVID-19. The method was immunoSEQ multiplex PCR; TCRdb's version includes in-frame clones alone and lacks a portion of them. The sample contains more than 150,000 clones, approximately 80% of which appear only once. Sequenced sample: PBMCs or T cells enriched from blood (not recorded which). These receptors were obtained from a man in his fifties or sixties who had been exposed to COVID-19. Each CDR3 is given with its conserved first and last residue. The D gene is left open where the match is weak. The size of a clone is reported for some rows only, either as once, few or many, or as a class for expanded clones.

J gene: TRBJ2-7
D gene: .
clone size: .
V gene: TRBV28
CDR3 DNA: TGTGCCAGTAGACAGGCTGGCCCCTACGAGCAGTACTTC
CDR3 protein: CASRQAGPYEQYF

J gene: TRBJ2-3
D gene: TRBD2
clone size: .
V gene: TRBV14
CDR3 DNA: TGTGCCAGCAGCCAAGGGACTAGCCGCACAGATACGCAGTATTTT
CDR3 protein: CASSQGTSRTDTQYF

J gene: TRBJ2-1
D gene: TRBD2
clone size: .
V gene: TRBV6-5
CDR3 DNA: TGTGCCAGCAGTTACGGTCAAGCGGGAGTGGATGAGCAGTTCTTC
CDR3 protein: CASSYGQAGVDEQFF

J gene: TRBJ2-7
D gene: TRBD1
clone size: .
V gene: TRBV11-2
CDR3 DNA: TGTGCCAGCAGCCCGATTCGTGGGACAGCAAACTACGAGCAGTACTTC
CDR3 protein: CASSPIRGTANYEQYF

J gene: TRBJ2-7
D gene: TRBD1
clone size: few
V gene: TRBV28
CDR3 DNA: TGTGCCAGCTTAAACAGGGGCTCCTACGAGCAGTACTTC
CDR3 protein: CASLNRGSYEQYF

J gene: TRBJ1-2
D gene: .
clone size: few
V gene: TRBV10-2
CDR3 DNA: TGCGCCAGCAGGGGGGGAACGGGGTTCCCTAACTATGGCTACACCTTC
CDR3 protein: CASRGGTGFPNYGYTF

J gene: TRBJ2-7
D gene: TRBD1
clone size: .
V gene: TRBV19
CDR3 DNA: TGTGCCAGTAGTATCTCGACAGGGAGCTCCTACGAGCAGTACTTC
CDR3 protein: CASSISTGSSYEQYF

J gene: TRBJ1-2
D gene: .
clone size: few
V gene: TRBV7-9
CDR3 DNA: TGTGCCAGCAGCTTAGATACACCGGGCTACACCTTC
CDR3 protein: CASSLDTPGYTF

J gene: TRBJ1-2
D gene: .
clone size: .
V gene: TRBV28
CDR3 DNA: TGTGCCAGCAGTAAGGGGCAGGGACTTAACTATGGCTACACCTTC
CDR3 protein: CASSKGQGLNYGYTF

J gene: TRBJ2-3
D gene: .
clone size: .
V gene: TRBV5-1
CDR3 DNA: TGCGCCAGCAGCTACGCGGGGGCGGGGAACACAGATACGCAGTATTTT
CDR3 protein: CASSYAGAGNTDTQYF

J gene: TRBJ2-7
D gene: .
clone size: .
V gene: TRBV28
CDR3 DNA: TGTGCCAGCAGGACGGAGTTCCCGGGCGAGCAGTACTTC
CDR3 protein: CASRTEFPGEQYF

J gene: TRBJ2-2
D gene: TRBD2
clone size: .
V gene: TRBV19
CDR3 DNA: TGTGCCAGTAGTCGGACTAGCGGGGCCTCGGGGGAGCTGTTTTTT
CDR3 protein: CASSRTSGASGELFF

J gene: TRBJ1-1
D gene: TRBD1
clone size: .
V gene: TRBV6-5
CDR3 DNA: TGTGCCAGCAGTTACTCAAAGACAGGGGGCGCTTTCTTT
CDR3 protein: CASSYSKTGGAFF

J gene: TRBJ1-2
D gene: TRBD1
clone size: once
V gene: TRBV25-1
CDR3 DNA: TGTGCCAGCAGTACAGGGGGCGGCTACACCTTC
CDR3 protein: CASSTGGGYTF

J gene: TRBJ2-7
D gene: TRBD1
clone size: .
V gene: TRBV10-3
CDR3 DNA: TGTGCCATCAGTGACCCACAGGGGGCTCGGTACGAGCAGTACTTC
CDR3 protein: CAISDPQGARYEQYF

J gene: TRBJ1-2
D gene: .
clone size: few
V gene: TRBV6-5
CDR3 DNA: TGTGCCAGCAGTTACCAGGGCCTCTCCTATGGCTACACCTTC
CDR3 protein: CASSYQGLSYGYTF

J gene: TRBJ2-5
D gene: .
clone size: .
V gene: TRBV11-2
CDR3 DNA: TGTGCCAGCAGCCGTATCGGGGGTGGGACCCAGTACTTC
CDR3 protein: CASSRIGGGTQYF

J gene: TRBJ1-1
D gene: TRBD1
clone size: .
V gene: TRBV2
CDR3 DNA: TGTGCCAGCACTCGGGACAGGGGGTATGAAACTTTCTTT
CDR3 protein: CASTRDRGYETFF

J gene: TRBJ1-6
D gene: TRBD1
clone size: .
V gene: TRBV5-1
CDR3 DNA: TGCGCCAGCAGCTCAAGGCGCGGGACAGGGGGCACCTCCTATAATTCACCCCTCCACTTT
CDR3 protein: CASSSRRGTGGTSYNSPLHF

J gene: TRBJ1-2
D gene: TRBD1
clone size: once
V gene: TRBV18
CDR3 DNA: TGTGCCAGCTCACTCGGACAGGGCTGGGATGGCTACACCTTC
CDR3 protein: CASSLGQGWDGYTF

J gene: TRBJ2-1
D gene: .
clone size: .
V gene: TRBV5-1
CDR3 DNA: TGCGCCAGCAGCTTGAATTCGGGAACCCATTACAATGAGCAGTTCTTC
CDR3 protein: CASSLNSGTHYNEQFF

J gene: TRBJ1-5
D gene: TRBD1
clone size: once
V gene: TRBV6-5
CDR3 DNA: TGTGCCAGCTCGGACAGGGCCTTCAATCAGCCCCAGCATTTT
CDR3 protein: CASSDRAFNQPQHF

J gene: TRBJ2-7
D gene: TRBD2
clone size: .
V gene: TRBV5-4
CDR3 DNA: TGTGCCAGCAGGCTTGGCCTAGCGGGGGAATACGAGCAGTACTTC
CDR3 protein: CASRLGLAGEYEQYF

J gene: TRBJ2-7
D gene: TRBD2
clone size: once
V gene: TRBV7-9
CDR3 DNA: TGTGCCAGCAGACCAACTAGCGGGAGTTCCTACGAGCAGTACTTC
CDR3 protein: CASRPTSGSSYEQYF

J gene: TRBJ1-1
D gene: TRBD1
clone size: .
V gene: TRBV6-1
CDR3 DNA: TGTGCCAGCAGTACACCACAGGGGGCTAAAACTGAAGCTTTCTTT
CDR3 protein: CASSTPQGAKTEAFF

J gene: TRBJ2-1
D gene: TRBD2
clone size: .
V gene: TRBV24-1
CDR3 DNA: TGTGCCACCAGTGATTTGGGTAGTCGACTAGCGGTACCCTACAATGAGCAGTTCTTC
CDR3 protein: CATSDLGSRLAVPYNEQFF

J gene: TRBJ2-3
D gene: TRBD2
clone size: .
V gene: TRBV30
CDR3 DNA: TGTGCCTGGAGTCATGCGGGGGCAGATACGCAGTATTTT
CDR3 protein: CAWSHAGADTQYF

J gene: TRBJ1-2
D gene: .
clone size: .
V gene: TRBV6-5
CDR3 DNA: TGTGCCAGCAGTATGGACACGTATGGCTACACCTTC
CDR3 protein: CASSMDTYGYTF

J gene: TRBJ2-5
D gene: TRBD1
clone size: .
V gene: TRBV29-1
CDR3 DNA: TGCAGCGTCCTCGGGGGACAGGGGGAAGAGACCCAGTACTTC
CDR3 protein: CSVLGGQGEETQYF

J gene: TRBJ1-4
D gene: .
clone size: once
V gene: TRBV21-1
CDR3 DNA: TGTGCCAGCAGCTCGCCCCCACCTAGAGAAAAACTGTTTTTT
CDR3 protein: CASSSPPPREKLFF

J gene: TRBJ2-5
D gene: TRBD2
clone size: .
V gene: TRBV28
CDR3 DNA: TGTGCCAGCAGTTTCCCTCTGACTAGCGGGAGATCGGAGACCCAGTACTTC
CDR3 protein: CASSFPLTSGRSETQYF

J gene: TRBJ1-6
D gene: .
clone size: once
V gene: TRBV28
CDR3 DNA: TGTGCCAGCAGTTCCCAAAATTCACCCCTCCACTTT
CDR3 protein: CASSSQNSPLHF

J gene: TRBJ2-1
D gene: TRBD1
clone size: .
V gene: TRBV3-1/TRBV3-2
CDR3 DNA: TGTGCCAGCAGCCAAGAGTGGGACAGGGTTCATGAGCAGTTCTTC
CDR3 protein: CASSQEWDRVHEQFF

J gene: TRBJ2-7
D gene: TRBD1
clone size: .
V gene: TRBV27
CDR3 DNA: TGTGCCAGCACCAGGGGACAGGGGACCGAGCAGTACTTC
CDR3 protein: CASTRGQGTEQYF

J gene: TRBJ1-2
D gene: .
clone size: many
V gene: TRBV2
CDR3 DNA: TGTGCCAGCAGATCGACAGCCACTAACTATGGCTACACCTTC
CDR3 protein: CASRSTATNYGYTF

J gene: TRBJ1-6
D gene: .
clone size: .
V gene: TRBV6-6
CDR3 DNA: TGTGCCAGCCTCGATGCGGGGAGAAATTCACCCCTCCACTTT
CDR3 protein: CASLDAGRNSPLHF

J gene: TRBJ1-1
D gene: .
clone size: .
V gene: TRBV19
CDR3 DNA: TGTGCCGGACTATCGTACACTGAAGCTTTCTTT
CDR3 protein: CAGLSYTEAFF

J gene: TRBJ1-3
D gene: .
clone size: .
V gene: TRBV2
CDR3 DNA: TGTGCCAGTTGCAGGGGTATGGTTGGAAACACCATATATTTT
CDR3 protein: CASCRGMVGNTIYF

J gene: TRBJ1-6
D gene: .
clone size: once
V gene: TRBV11-3
CDR3 DNA: TGTGCCAGCAGCCCCGGACTGGGGACTGTGGATCCGGCCCTCCACTTT
CDR3 protein: CASSPGLGTVDPALHF

J gene: TRBJ2-2
D gene: .
clone size: .
V gene: TRBV6-4
CDR3 DNA: TGTGCCAGCACGAGGGCCAGCGGGACCGGGGAGCTGTTTTTT
CDR3 protein: CASTRASGTGELFF

J gene: TRBJ2-2
D gene: .
clone size: .
V gene: TRBV19
CDR3 DNA: TGTGCCAGTAGTATTAGTCCGACAGGTTCCGCGAACACCGGGGAGCTGTTTTTT
CDR3 protein: CASSISPTGSANTGELFF

J gene: TRBJ2-1
D gene: TRBD2
clone size: .
V gene: TRBV6-1
CDR3 DNA: TGTGCCAGCACCTTCGGGACTAGCAATGAGCAGTTCTTC
CDR3 protein: CASTFGTSNEQFF

J gene: TRBJ1-5
D gene: .
clone size: .
V gene: TRBV19
CDR3 DNA: TGTGCCAGTAGTATCCCGCGGCAGGGGTTTTTTCAGCCCCAGCATTTT
CDR3 protein: CASSIPRQGFFQPQHF

J gene: TRBJ2-3
D gene: TRBD2
clone size: .
V gene: TRBV7-3
CDR3 DNA: TGTGCCAGCAGCATGACTAGCGGACCCACAGATACGCAGTATTTT
CDR3 protein: CASSMTSGPTDTQYF

J gene: TRBJ1-2
D gene: .
clone size: .
V gene: TRBV21-1
CDR3 DNA: TGTGCCAGCAGCAAAGATGGAGGTGACTATGGCTACACCTTC
CDR3 protein: CASSKDGGDYGYTF

J gene: TRBJ1-3
D gene: .
clone size: .
V gene: TRBV28
CDR3 DNA: TGTGCCAGCAGAAACGTCCTGGCAACCTCTGGAAACACCATATATTTT
CDR3 protein: CASRNVLATSGNTIYF

J gene: TRBJ2-7
D gene: .
clone size: .
V gene: TRBV12-3/TRBV12-4
CDR3 DNA: TGTGCCAGCAGTTTAGTGGGAGCCAACGAGCAGTACTTC
CDR3 protein: CASSLVGANEQYF

J gene: TRBJ2-5
D gene: .
clone size: .
V gene: TRBV15
CDR3 DNA: TGTGCCACCAGCAGAGATCGACCTCTTCCTGGCGGGACCCAGTACTTC
CDR3 protein: CATSRDRPLPGGTQYF

J gene: TRBJ2-1
D gene: .
clone size: .
V gene: TRBV5-1
CDR3 DNA: TGCGCCAGCCAGAGTAGCCCCACCTACAATGAGCAGTTCTTC
CDR3 protein: CASQSSPTYNEQFF

J gene: TRBJ2-5
D gene: .
clone size: .
V gene: TRBV9
CDR3 DNA: TGTGCCAGCAGCCCCCCGTGGCAGGGAAGAGAGACCCAGTACTTC
CDR3 protein: CASSPPWQGRETQYF

J gene: TRBJ1-2
D gene: .
clone size: .
V gene: TRBV6-2/TRBV6-3
CDR3 DNA: TGTGCCAGCAGTCCCGACAGGTTTGGTGGCTACACCTTC
CDR3 protein: CASSPDRFGGYTF

J gene: TRBJ2-2
D gene: .
clone size: .
V gene: TRBV18
CDR3 DNA: TGTGCCAGCTCACCAAAAATTGTCAGGGGCCTGAACACCGGGGAGCTGTTTTTT
CDR3 protein: CASSPKIVRGLNTGELFF

J gene: TRBJ2-7
D gene: .
clone size: .
V gene: TRBV12-3/TRBV12-4
CDR3 DNA: TGTGCCAGCAGCAAGACAGGCTACGAGCAGTACTTC
CDR3 protein: CASSKTGYEQYF